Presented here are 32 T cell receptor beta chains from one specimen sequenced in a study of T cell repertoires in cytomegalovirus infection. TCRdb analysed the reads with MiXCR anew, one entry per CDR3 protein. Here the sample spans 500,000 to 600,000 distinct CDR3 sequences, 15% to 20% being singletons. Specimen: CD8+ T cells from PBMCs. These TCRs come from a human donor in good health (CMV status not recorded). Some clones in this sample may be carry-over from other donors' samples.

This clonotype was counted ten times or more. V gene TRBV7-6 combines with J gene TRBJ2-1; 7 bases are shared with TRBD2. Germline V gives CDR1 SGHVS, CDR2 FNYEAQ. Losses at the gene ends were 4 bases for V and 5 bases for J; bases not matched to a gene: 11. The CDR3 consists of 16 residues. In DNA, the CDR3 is TGTGCCAGCAGCTACGTCGAGAGCGGGGAAGACAATGAGCAGTTCTTC. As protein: CASSYVESGEDNEQFF.

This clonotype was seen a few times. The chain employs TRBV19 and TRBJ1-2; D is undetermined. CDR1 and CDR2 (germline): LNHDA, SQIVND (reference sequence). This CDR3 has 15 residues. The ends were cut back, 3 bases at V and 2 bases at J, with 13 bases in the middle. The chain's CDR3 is CASSIDVSLNYGYTF. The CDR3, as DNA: TGTGCCAGTAGTATTGACGTCAGCCTCAACTATGGCTACACCTTC.

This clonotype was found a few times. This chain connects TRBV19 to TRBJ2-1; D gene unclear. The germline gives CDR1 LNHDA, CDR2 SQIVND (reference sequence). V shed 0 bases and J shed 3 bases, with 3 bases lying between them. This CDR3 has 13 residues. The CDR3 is CASSIDVYNEQFF. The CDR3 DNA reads TGTGCCAGTAGTATAGACGTCTACAATGAGCAGTTCTTC.

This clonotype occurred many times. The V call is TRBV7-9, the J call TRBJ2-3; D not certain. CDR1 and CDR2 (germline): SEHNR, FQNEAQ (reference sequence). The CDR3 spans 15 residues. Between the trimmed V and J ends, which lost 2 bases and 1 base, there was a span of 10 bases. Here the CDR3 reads CASSLLTVGTDTQYF. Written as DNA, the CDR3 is TGTGCCAGCAGCTTATTAACTGTGGGCACAGATACGCAGTATTTT. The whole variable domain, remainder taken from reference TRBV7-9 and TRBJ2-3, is DTGVSQNPRHKITKRGQNVTFRCDPISEHNRLYWYRQTLGQGPEFLTYFQNEAQLEKSRLLSDRFSAERPKGSFSTLEIQRTEQGDSAMYLCASSLLTVGTDTQYFGPGTRLTVL.

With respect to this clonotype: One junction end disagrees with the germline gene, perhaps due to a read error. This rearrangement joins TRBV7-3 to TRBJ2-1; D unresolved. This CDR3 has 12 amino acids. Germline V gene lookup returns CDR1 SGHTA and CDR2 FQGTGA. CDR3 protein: CASSLSLNAQFF. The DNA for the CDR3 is TGTGCCAGCAGCTTATCCCTCAATGCGCAGTTCTTC.

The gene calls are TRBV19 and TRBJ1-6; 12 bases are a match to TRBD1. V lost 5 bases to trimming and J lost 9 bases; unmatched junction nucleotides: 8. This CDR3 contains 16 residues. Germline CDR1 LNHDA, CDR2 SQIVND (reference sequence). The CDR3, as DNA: TGTGCCAGTAGTCGCGAGGGACAGGGGGCAAGTTCACCCCTCCACTTT. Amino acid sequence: CASSREGQGASSPLHF.

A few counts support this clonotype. The CDR3 region has the DNA TGTGCCAGCAGTTCCTCACGGGGCCTTGCGTCGACAGATACGCAGTATTTT. Protein: CASSSSRGLASTDTQYF. The rearrangement links TRBV2 to TRBJ2-3, with D possibly called TRBD1 or TRBD2 (5 bases each). Germline values: CDR1 SNHLY, CDR2 FYNNEI. V lost 5 bases and J lost 3, with 21 bases in between. The CDR3 is 17 amino acids.

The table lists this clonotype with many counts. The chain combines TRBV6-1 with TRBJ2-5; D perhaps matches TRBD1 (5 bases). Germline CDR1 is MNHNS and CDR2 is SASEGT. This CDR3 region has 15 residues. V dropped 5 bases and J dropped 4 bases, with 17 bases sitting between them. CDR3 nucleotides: TGTGCCAGCAGTTCCCCCCGGTGGGGCCCAGAGACCCAGTACTTC. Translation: CASSSPRWGPETQYF.

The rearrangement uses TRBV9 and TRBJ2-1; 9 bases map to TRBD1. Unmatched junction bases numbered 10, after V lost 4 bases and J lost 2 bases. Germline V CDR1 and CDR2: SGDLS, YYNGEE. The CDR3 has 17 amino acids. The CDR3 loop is CASSPSRDRVPYNEQFF. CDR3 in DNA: TGTGCCAGCAGCCCGTCCCGGGACAGGGTTCCCTACAATGAGCAGTTCTTC. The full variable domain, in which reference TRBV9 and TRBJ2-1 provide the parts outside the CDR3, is DSGVTQTPKHLITATGQRVTLRCSPRSGDLSVYWYQQSLDQGLQFLIQYYNGEERAKGNILERFSAQQFPDLHSELNLSSLELGDSALYFCASSPSRDRVPYNEQFFGPGTRLTVL.

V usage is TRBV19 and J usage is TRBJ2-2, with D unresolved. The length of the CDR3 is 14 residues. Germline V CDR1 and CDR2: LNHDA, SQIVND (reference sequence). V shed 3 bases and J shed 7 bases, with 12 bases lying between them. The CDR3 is CASSIALIGGELFF. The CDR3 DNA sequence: TGTGCCAGTAGTATCGCCCTGATTGGCGGGGAGCTGTTTTTT.

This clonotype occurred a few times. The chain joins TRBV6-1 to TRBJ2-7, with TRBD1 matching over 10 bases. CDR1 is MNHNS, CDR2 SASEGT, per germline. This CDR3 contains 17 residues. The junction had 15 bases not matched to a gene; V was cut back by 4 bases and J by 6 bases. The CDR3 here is CASSGGASRDRGIEQYF. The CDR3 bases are TGTGCCAGCAGTGGAGGTGCGAGTAGGGACAGGGGCATCGAGCAGTACTTC.

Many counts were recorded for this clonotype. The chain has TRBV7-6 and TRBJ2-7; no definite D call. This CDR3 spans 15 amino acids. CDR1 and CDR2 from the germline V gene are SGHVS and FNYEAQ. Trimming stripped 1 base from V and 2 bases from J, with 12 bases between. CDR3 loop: CASSLGTATTYEQYF. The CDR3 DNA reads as TGTGCCAGCAGCTTAGGAACAGCAACTACCTACGAGCAGTACTTC.

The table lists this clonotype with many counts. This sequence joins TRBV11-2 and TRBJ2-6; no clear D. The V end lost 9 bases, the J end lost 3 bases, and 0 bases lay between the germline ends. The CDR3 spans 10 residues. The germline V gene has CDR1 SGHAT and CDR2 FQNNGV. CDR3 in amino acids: CASGANVLTF. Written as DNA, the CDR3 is TGTGCCAGTGGGGCCAACGTCCTGACTTTC.

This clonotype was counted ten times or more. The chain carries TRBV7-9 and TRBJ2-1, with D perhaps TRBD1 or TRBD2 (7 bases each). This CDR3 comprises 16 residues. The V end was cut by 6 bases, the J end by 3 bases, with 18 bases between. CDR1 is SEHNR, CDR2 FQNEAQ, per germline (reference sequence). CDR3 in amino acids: CASSPTQGEGYNEQFF. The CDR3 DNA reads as TGTGCCAGCAGTCCTACCCAGGGGGAGGGCTACAATGAGCAGTTCTTC.

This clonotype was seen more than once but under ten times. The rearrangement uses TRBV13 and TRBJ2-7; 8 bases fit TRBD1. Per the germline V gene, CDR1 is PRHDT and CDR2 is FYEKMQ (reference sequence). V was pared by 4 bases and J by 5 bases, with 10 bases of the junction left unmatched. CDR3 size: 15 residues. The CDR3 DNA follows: TGTGCCAGCAGCTCGTCCGGGACAGGTAACAACGAGCAGTACTTC. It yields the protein CASSSSGTGNNEQYF.

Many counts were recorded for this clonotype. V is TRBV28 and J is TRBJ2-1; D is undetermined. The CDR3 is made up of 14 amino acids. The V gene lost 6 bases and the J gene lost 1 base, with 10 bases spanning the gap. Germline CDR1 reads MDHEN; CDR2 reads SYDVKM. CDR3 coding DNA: TGTGCCAGCAGCGGAGCGCTATCCTACAATGAGCAGTTCTTC. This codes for CASSGALSYNEQFF.

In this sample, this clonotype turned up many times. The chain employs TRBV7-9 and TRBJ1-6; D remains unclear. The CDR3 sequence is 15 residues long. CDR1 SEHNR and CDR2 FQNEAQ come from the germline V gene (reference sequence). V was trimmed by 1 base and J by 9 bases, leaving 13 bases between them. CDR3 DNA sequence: TGTGCCAGCAGCTTAGTGCTGGGTGGCGGTTCACCCCTCCACTTT. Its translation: CASSLVLGGGSPLHF.

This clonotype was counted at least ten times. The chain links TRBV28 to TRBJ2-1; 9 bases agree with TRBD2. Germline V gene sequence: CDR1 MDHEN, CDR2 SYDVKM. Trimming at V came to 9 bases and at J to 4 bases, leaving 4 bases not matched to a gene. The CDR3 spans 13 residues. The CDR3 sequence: CASRREGYNEQFF. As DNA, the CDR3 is TGTGCCAGTAGGCGGGAGGGTTACAATGAGCAGTTCTTC.

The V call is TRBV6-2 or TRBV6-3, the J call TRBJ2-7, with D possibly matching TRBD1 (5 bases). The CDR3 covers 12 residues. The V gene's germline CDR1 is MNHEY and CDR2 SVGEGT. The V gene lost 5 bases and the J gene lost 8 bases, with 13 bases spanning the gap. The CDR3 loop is CASSTTATKQYF. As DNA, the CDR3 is TGTGCCAGCAGTACGACAGCTACGAAGCAGTACTTC.

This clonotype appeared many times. The CDR3 DNA follows: TGTGCCAGCAGCCAAGATATATCGCGGTTTGACAATGAGCAGTTCTTC. Translated: CASSQDISRFDNEQFF. V is TRBV4-2 and J is TRBJ2-1; D gene uncertain. CDR1 and CDR2 from the germline V gene are LGHNA and YNFKEQ. The CDR3 length is 16 residues. The V end lost 0 bases, the J end lost 5 bases, and 14 bases lay between the germline ends.

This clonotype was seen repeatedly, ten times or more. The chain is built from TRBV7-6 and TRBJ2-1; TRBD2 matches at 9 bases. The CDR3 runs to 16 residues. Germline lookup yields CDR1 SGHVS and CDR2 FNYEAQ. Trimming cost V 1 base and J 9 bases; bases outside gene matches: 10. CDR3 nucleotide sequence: TGTGCCAGCAGCTTAGGCCGGGCGGGGGGGCCTGGTGAGCAGTTCTTC. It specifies CASSLGRAGGPGEQFF.

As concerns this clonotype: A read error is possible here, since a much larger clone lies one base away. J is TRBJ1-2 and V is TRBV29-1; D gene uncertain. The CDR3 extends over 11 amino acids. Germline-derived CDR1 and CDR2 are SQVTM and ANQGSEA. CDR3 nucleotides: TGCAGCGGCGCATTTAACTATGTCTACACCTTC. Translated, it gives CSGAFNYVYTF. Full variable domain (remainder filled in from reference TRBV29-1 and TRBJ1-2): SAVISQKPSRDICQRGTSLTIQCQVDSQVTMMFWYRQQPGQSLTLIATANQGSEATYESGFVIDKFPISRPNLTFSTLTVSNMSPEDSSIYLCSGAFNYVYTFGSGTRLTVV.

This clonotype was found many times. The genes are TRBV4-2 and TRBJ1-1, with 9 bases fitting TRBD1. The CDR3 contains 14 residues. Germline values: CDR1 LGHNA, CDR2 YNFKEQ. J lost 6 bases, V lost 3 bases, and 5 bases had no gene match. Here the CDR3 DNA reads TGTGCCAGCAGCCAGGGGGGACAGGGCGCTGAAGCTTTCTTT. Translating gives CASSQGGQGAEAFF.

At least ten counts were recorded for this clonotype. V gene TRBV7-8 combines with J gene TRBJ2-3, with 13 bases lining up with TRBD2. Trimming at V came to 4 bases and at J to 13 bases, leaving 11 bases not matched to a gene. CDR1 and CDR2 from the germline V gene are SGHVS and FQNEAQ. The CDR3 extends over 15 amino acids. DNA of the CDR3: TGTGCCAGCAGCTCCCGGACTAGCGGGAGTGAAGCGGAGTATTTT. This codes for CASSSRTSGSEAEYF.

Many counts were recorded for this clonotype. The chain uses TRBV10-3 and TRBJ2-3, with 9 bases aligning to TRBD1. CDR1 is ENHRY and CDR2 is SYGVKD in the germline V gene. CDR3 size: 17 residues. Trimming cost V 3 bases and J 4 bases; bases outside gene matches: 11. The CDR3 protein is CAISEPNSGQGPDTQYF. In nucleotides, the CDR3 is TGTGCCATCAGTGAACCCAATTCGGGACAGGGACCAGATACGCAGTATTTT.

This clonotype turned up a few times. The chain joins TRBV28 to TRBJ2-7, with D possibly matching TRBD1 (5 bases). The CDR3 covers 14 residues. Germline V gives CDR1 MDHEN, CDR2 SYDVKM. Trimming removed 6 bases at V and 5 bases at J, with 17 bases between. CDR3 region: CASSPPAGRDEQYF. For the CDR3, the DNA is TGTGCCAGCAGCCCCCCGGCAGGGCGAGACGAGCAGTACTTC.

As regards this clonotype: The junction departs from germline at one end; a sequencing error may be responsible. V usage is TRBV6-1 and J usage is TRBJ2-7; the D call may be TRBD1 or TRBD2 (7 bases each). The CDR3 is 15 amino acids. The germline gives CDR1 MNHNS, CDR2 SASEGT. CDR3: CASSEAGTVAYEQYF. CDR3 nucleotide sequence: TGTGCCAGTAGTGAAGCGGGGACAGTGGCGTACGAGCAGTACTTC.

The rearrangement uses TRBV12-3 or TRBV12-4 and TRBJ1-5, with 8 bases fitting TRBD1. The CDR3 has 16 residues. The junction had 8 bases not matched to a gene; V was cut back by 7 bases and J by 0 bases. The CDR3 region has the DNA TGTGCCAGCACCGGGACAGGATGGAGTAGCAATCAGCCCCAGCATTTT. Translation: CASTGTGWSSNQPQHF.

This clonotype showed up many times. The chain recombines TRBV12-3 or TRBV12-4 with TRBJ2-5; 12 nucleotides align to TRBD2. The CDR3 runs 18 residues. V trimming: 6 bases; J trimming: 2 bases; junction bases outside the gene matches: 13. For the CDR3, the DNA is TGTGCCAGCAGCCCCATGATATCGGGACTAGCGGGTCAAGAGACCCAGTACTTC. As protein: CASSPMISGLAGQETQYF.

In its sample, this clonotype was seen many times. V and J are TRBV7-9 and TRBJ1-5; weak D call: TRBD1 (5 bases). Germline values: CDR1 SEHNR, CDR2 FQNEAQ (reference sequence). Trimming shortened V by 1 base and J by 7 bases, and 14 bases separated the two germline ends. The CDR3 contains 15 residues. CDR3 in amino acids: CASSLGGGIQQPQHF. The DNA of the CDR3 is TGTGCCAGCAGCTTAGGCGGGGGGATACAGCAGCCCCAGCATTTT.

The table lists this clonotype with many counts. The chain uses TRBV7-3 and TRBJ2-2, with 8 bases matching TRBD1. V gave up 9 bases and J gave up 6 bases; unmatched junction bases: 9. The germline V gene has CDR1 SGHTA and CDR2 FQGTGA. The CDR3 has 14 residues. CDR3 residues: CASTPTGDAGELFF. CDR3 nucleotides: TGTGCCAGTACACCGACAGGGGATGCCGGGGAGCTGTTTTTT. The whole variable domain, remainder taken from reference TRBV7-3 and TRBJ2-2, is GAGVSQTPSNKVTEKGKYVELRCDPISGHTALYWYRQSLGQGPEFLIYFQGTGAADDSGLPNDRFFAVRPEGSVSTLKIQRTERGDSAVYLCASTPTGDAGELFFGEGSRLTVL.

This chain's CDR3 is CSGGPDSPTDTQYF. Here the CDR3 DNA reads TGCAGTGGGGGCCCGGACAGCCCCACAGATACGCAGTATTTT. V and J are TRBV20-1 and TRBJ2-3, with D possibly being TRBD1 (6 bases). The CDR3 runs 14 residues. The germline gives CDR1 DFQATT, CDR2 SNEGSKA (reference sequence). V lost 7 bases, J lost 2 bases, and 16 bases lay in between.